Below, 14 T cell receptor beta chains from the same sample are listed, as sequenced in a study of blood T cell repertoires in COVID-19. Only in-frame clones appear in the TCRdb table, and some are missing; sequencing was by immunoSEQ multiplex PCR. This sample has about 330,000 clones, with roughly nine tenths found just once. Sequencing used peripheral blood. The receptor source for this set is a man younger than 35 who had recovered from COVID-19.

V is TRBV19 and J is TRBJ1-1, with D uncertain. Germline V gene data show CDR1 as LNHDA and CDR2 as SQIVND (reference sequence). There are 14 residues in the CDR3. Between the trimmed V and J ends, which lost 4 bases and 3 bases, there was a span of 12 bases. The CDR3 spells CASSRRDKDTEAFF. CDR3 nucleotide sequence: TGTGCCAGTAGTAGACGGGATAAGGACACTGAAGCTTTCTTT.

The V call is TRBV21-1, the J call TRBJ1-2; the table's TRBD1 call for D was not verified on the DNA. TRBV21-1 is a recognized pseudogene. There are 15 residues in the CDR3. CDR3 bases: TGTGCCAGCAGCTCCCGGACAGGATCCACCTATGGCTACACCTTC. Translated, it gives CASSSRTGSTYGYTF.

Written as DNA, the CDR3 is TGTGCCAGCTCACCACGAGGCGGGGGGGCGTCAGATACGCAGTATTTT. Its protein is CASSPRGGGASDTQYF. The rearrangement links TRBV18 to TRBJ2-3; 9 bases fit TRBD2. The germline CDR1 and CDR2 sequences are KGHSH and LQKENI. Germline trimming cut 1 base from V and 4 bases from J; bases unmatched to any gene: 6. The CDR3 contains 16 residues.

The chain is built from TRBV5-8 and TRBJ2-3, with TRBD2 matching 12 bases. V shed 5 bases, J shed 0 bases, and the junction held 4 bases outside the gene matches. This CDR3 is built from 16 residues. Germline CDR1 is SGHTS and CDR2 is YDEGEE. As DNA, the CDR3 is TGTGCCAGCAGTCGTGGACTAGCGGGGAGCACAGATACGCAGTATTTT. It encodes CASSRGLAGSTDTQYF. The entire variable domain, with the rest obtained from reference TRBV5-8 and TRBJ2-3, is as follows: EAGVTQSPTHLIKTRGQQATLRCSPISGHTSVYWYQQALGLGLQFLLWYDEGEERNRGNFPPRFSGRQFPNYSSELNVNALELEDSALYLCASSRGLAGSTDTQYFGPGTRLTVL.

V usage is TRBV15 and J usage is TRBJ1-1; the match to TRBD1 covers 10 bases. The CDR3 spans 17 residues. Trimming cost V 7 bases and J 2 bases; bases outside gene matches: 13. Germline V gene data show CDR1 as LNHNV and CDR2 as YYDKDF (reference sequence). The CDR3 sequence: CATTKDRGLEFNTEAFF. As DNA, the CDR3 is TGTGCCACCACCAAAGACAGGGGGCTTGAGTTTAACACTGAAGCTTTCTTT.

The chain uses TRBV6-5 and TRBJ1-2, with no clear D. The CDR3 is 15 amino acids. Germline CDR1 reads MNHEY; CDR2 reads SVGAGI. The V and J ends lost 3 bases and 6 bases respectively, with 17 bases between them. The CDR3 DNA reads TGTGCCAGCAGTTATTCCCTTTTAGCAGTAGATGGCTACACCTTC. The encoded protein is CASSYSLLAVDGYTF.

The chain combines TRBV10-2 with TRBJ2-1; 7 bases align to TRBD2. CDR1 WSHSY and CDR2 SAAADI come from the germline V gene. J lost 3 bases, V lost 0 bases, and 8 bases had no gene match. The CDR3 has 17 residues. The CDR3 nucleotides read TGCGCCAGCAGTGAGTCGAGTCTAGCGGATAACTACAATGAGCAGTTCTTC. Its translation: CASSESSLADNYNEQFF.

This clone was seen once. DNA for the CDR3: TGTGCCAGCAGTTCGCAGAACTATGGCTACACCTTC. Translation gives CASSSQNYGYTF. This chain links TRBV6-6 with TRBJ1-2; D gene uncertain. Germline assignment: CDR1 MNHNY and CDR2 SVGAGI (reference sequence). Trimming took 4 bases from V and 2 from J, leaving 5 bases between them. The CDR3 has 12 residues.

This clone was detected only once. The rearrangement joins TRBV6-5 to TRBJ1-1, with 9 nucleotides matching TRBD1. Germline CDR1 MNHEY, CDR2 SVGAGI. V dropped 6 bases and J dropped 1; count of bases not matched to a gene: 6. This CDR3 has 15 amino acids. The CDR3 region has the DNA TGTGCCAGCAGACAACAGGGGGCTGGGAACACTGAAGCTTTCTTT. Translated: CASRQQGAGNTEAFF.

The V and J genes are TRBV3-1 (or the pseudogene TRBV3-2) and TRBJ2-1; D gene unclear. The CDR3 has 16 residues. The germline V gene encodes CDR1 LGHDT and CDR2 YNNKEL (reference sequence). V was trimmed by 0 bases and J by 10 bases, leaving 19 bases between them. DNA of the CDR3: TGTGCCAGCAGCCAAGACAGAGACTCCCTCCCCAACGAGCAGTTCTTC. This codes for CASSQDRDSLPNEQFF.

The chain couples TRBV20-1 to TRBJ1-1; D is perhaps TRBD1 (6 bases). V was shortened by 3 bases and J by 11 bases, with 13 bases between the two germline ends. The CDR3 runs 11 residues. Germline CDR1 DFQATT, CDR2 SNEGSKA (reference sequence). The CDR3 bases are TGCAGTGCTAGTATCGGGGGGCAGGCTTTCTTT. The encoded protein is CSASIGGQAFF.

CDR3 coding DNA: TGTGCCGCGAAGGACTCCCTCGATGAGCAGTTCTTC. Protein: CAAKDSLDEQFF. The V call is TRBV19, the J call TRBJ2-1, with D possibly matching TRBD2 (5 bases). CDR3 length: 12 residues. V lost 11 bases and J 8 bases, leaving 16 bases between the germline ends. The germline V gene encodes CDR1 LNHDA and CDR2 SQIVND (reference sequence).

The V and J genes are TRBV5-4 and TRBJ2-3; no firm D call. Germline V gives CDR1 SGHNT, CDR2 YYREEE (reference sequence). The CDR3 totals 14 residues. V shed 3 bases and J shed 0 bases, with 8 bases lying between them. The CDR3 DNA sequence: TGTGCCAGCAGCTCCTTGACTAGCACAGATACGCAGTATTTT. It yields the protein CASSSLTSTDTQYF.

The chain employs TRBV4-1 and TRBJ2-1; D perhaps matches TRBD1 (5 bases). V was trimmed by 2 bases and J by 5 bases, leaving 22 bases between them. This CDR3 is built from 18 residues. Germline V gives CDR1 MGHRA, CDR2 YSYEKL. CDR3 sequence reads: CASSQRGSKLTYHNEQFF. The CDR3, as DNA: TGCGCCAGCAGCCAAAGGGGCAGCAAACTAACATATCACAATGAGCAGTTCTTC.